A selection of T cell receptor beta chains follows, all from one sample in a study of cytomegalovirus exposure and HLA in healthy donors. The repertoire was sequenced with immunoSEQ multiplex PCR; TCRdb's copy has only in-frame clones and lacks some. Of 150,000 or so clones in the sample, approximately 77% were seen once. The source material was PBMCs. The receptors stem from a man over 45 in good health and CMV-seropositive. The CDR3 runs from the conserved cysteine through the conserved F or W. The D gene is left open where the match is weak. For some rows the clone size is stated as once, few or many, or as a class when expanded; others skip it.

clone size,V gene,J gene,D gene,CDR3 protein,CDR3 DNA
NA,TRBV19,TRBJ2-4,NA,CASSISRGNIQYF,TGTGCCAGTAGTATCAGCAGGGGTAACATTCAGTACTTC
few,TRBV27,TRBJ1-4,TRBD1,CASRGTGGAEKLFF,TGTGCCAGCAGAGGGACAGGGGGAGCTGAAAAACTGTTTTTT
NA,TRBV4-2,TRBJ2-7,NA,CASSPALGGSYEQYF,TGTGCCAGCAGCCCTGCTCTAGGAGGCTCCTACGAGCAGTACTTC
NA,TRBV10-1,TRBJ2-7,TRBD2,CASSEPPLASSGSEQYF,TGCGCCAGCAGTGAGCCACCCCTCGCGAGTAGCGGGAGTGAGCAGTACTTC
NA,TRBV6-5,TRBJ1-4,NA,CASSRGQNEKLFF,TGTGCCAGCAGCAGGGGACAAAATGAAAAACTGTTTTTT
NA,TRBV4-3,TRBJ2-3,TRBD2,CASSQLISQRGTDTQYF,TGCGCCAGCAGCCAACTCATCAGCCAGCGGGGGACAGATACGCAGTATTTT
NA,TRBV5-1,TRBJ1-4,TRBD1,CASSLGTGEKLFF,TGCGCCAGCAGCCTCGGGACAGGTGAAAAACTGTTTTTT
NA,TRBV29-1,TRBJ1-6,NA,CSVRPGDPNSPLHF,TGCAGCGTTAGACCAGGGGACCCAAATTCACCCCTCCACTTT
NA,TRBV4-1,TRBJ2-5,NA,CASSHGRGRQQTQYF,TGCGCCAGCAGCCACGGGCGGGGGCGGCAGCAGACCCAGTACTTC
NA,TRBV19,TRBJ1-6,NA,CASSTNPGAMKPSPLHF,TGTGCCAGTAGTACAAATCCAGGGGCCATGAAACCTTCACCCCTCCACTTT
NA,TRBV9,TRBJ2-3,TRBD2,CASSVGGDTDTQYF,TGTGCCAGCAGCGTCGGGGGGGACACAGATACGCAGTATTTT
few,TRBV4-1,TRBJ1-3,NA,CASSQDQTTGNTIYF,TGCGCCAGCAGCCAAGATCAGACTACTGGAAACACCATATATTTT
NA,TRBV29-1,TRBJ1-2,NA,CSVARQTNYGYTF,TGCAGCGTTGCTCGACAGACTAACTATGGCTACACCTTC
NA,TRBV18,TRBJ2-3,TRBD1,CASLLGQGTTDTQYF,TGTGCCAGCCTCCTAGGACAGGGAACAACAGATACGCAGTATTTT
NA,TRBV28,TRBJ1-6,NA,CASHPGSELNSPLHF,TGTGCCAGTCATCCGGGAAGCGAACTTAATTCACCCCTCCACTTT
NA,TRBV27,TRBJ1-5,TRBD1,CASSWGQGDQPQHF,TGTGCCAGCAGCTGGGGACAGGGGGACCAGCCCCAGCATTTT
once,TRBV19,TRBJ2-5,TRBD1,CASSIDDTGDIETQYF,TGTGCCAGTAGTATAGATGATACAGGGGACATTGAGACCCAGTACTTC
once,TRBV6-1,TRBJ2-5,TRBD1,CASTQGARGETQYF,TGTGCCAGCACCCAGGGGGCAAGGGGAGAGACCCAGTACTTC
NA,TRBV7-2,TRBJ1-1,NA,CASSLDPARNTEAFF,TGTGCCAGCAGCTTAGACCCCGCCAGGAACACTGAAGCTTTCTTT
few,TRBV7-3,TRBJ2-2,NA,CASSVLPSSGKLGELFF,TGTGCCAGCAGCGTCTTACCGTCGTCAGGGAAGTTGGGGGAGCTGTTTTTT
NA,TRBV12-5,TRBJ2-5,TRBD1,CASGVDRGETQYF,TGTGCTAGTGGTGTGGACAGGGGAGAGACCCAGTACTTC
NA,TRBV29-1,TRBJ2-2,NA,CSVRQGNTGELFF,TGCAGCGTTCGACAAGGGAACACCGGGGAGCTGTTTTTT
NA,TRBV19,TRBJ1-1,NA,CASSIPQLNTEAFF,TGTGCCAGTAGTATCCCCCAATTGAACACTGAAGCTTTCTTT
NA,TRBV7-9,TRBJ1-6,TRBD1,CASSFRDRVSTASPLHF,TGTGCCAGCAGCTTCCGGGACAGGGTATCAACGGCCTCACCCCTCCACTTT
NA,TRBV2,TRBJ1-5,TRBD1,CASSVTGVQPQHF,TGTGCCAGCAGCGTGACAGGGGTCCAGCCCCAGCATTTT
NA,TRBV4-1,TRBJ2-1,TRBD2,CASRLGLAGNNEQFF,TGCGCCAGCAGACTCGGACTAGCGGGGAACAATGAGCAGTTCTTC
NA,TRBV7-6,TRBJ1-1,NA,CASSLGLGARAEAFF,TGTGCCAGCAGCTTAGGCCTTGGGGCTCGGGCTGAAGCTTTCTTT
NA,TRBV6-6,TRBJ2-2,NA,CASSFGGTGELFF,TGTGCCAGCAGTTTCGGGGGTACCGGGGAGCTGTTTTTT
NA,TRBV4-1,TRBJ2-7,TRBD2,CASSQEGGGAYYEQYF,TGCGCCAGCAGCCAAGAGGGCGGGGGGGCCTACTACGAGCAGTACTTC
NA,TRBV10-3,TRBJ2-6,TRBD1,CAITDGQGRSGANVLTF,TGTGCCATCACTGATGGACAGGGCCGCTCTGGGGCCAACGTCCTGACTTTC
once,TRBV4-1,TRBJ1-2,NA,CASSQDFGTYYGYTF,TGCGCCAGCAGCCAAGATTTCGGGACTTACTATGGCTACACCTTC
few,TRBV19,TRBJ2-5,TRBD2,CASSQTSVETQYF,TGTGCCAGTAGCCAGACTAGCGTGGAGACCCAGTACTTC
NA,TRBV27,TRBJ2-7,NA,CASSLSSFYEQYF,TGTGCCAGCAGTTTATCCTCCTTCTACGAGCAGTACTTC
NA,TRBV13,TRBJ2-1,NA,CASSSAGTYNEQFF,TGTGCCAGCAGCTCTGCAGGGACCTACAATGAGCAGTTCTTC
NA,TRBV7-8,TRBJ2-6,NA,CAQGPGDTSRVSGANVLTF,TGTGCCCAAGGGCCGGGGGATACCAGCAGGGTCTCTGGGGCCAACGTCCTGACTTTC
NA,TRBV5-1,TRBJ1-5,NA,CASSLAGGNQPQHF,TGCGCCAGCAGCTTGGCGGGGGGAAATCAGCCCCAGCATTTT
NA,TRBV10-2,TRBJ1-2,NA,CASSVGDEYGYTF,TGCGCCAGCAGTGTGGGAGATGAGTATGGCTACACCTTC
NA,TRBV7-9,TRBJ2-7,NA,CASSMGQNYEQYF,TGTGCCAGCAGCATGGGACAAAACTACGAGCAGTACTTC
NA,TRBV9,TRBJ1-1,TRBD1,CASSVVPRGPTEAFF,TGTGCCAGCAGCGTAGTACCCAGGGGGCCCACTGAAGCTTTCTTT
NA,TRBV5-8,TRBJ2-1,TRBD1,CASSRDSQRSNEQFF,TGTGCCAGCAGTAGGGACAGTCAAAGGTCCAATGAGCAGTTCTTC
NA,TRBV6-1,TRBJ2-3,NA,CASGARGADTQYF,TGTGCCAGCGGGGCGCGGGGCGCAGATACGCAGTATTTT
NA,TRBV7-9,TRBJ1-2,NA,CASSLLSGVDGYTF,TGTGCCAGCAGCTTATTGTCAGGGGTCGATGGCTACACCTTC
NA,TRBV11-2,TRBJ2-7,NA,CASSQIRNEQYF,TGTGCCAGCAGCCAGATAAGAAACGAGCAGTACTTC
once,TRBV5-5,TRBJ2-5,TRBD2,CASSLVRTSGLQETQYF,TGTGCCAGCAGCTTGGTTCGGACTAGCGGCCTCCAAGAGACCCAGTACTTC
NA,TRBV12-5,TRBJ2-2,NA,CASGLDLRDTGELFF,TGTGCTAGTGGTTTGGATCTACGTGACACCGGGGAGCTGTTTTTT
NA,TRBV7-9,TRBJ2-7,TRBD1,CASSFSSGTGRDEQYF,TGTGCCAGCAGCTTTAGCTCGGGGACAGGTAGGGACGAGCAGTACTTC
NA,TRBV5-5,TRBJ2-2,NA,CASSTGDTGELFF,TGTGCCAGCAGCACCGGGGACACCGGGGAGCTGTTTTTT
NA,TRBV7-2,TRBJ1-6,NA,CASSQIPGRSPLHF,TGTGCCAGCAGCCAAATCCCAGGGCGGTCACCCCTCCACTTT
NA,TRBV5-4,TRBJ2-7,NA,CASSLGQDYEQYF,TGTGCCAGCAGCTTGGGACAGGACTACGAGCAGTACTTC
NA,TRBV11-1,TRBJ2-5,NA,CASRRGSTVQETQYF,TGTGCCAGCCGCCGGGGGTCGACAGTCCAAGAGACCCAGTACTTC
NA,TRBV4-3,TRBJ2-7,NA,CASSQDPYEQYF,TGCGCCAGCAGCCAAGACCCATACGAGCAGTACTTC
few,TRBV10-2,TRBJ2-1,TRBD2,CASSELGGGFNEQFF,TGCGCCAGCAGTGAATTAGGCGGGGGGTTCAATGAGCAGTTCTTC
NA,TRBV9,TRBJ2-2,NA,CASSVADRGARTGELFF,TGTGCCAGCAGCGTAGCTGACCGGGGGGCACGGACCGGGGAGCTGTTTTTT
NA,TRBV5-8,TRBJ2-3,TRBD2,CASSTGLAGTQYF,TGTGCCAGCAGCACGGGACTAGCGGGTACGCAGTATTTT
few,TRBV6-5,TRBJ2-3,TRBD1,CASRTGVLADTQYF,TGTGCCAGCAGGACAGGGGTACTCGCAGATACGCAGTATTTT
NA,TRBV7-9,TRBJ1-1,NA,CASSPVVTPVATEAFF,TGTGCCAGCAGCCCAGTCGTCACACCCGTCGCTACTGAAGCTTTCTTT